A few counts support the clone carrying this T cell receptor beta chain. This specimen belongs to a study of blood T cell repertoires in COVID-19. The data were produced by immunoSEQ multiplex PCR, yet TCRdb's version contains in-frame clones alone and is incomplete. In the table there are about 140,000 clones, approximately 80% of which are singletons. CDR1 SEHNR and CDR2 FQNEAQ come from the germline V gene (reference sequence). The CDR3 has 13 residues. The V end was cut by 0 bases, the J end by 2 bases, with 5 bases between. Specimen: peripheral blood. The chain carries TRBV7-9 and TRBJ2-7; no firm D call. The clonotype was recovered from a human donor in a cohort sampled during active COVID-19. The CDR3 here is CASSLAPAYEQYF. CDR3 nucleotides: TGTGCCAGCAGCTTAGCTCCTGCCTACGAGCAGTACTTC.